This T cell receptor (beta chain) is drawn from a study of blood T cells in healthy people across ages. Study-wide points: Naive and antigen-experienced cells could not be conclusively compared, given unsorted PBMCs. Diversity was estimated from one million T cells, and these estimates were considered underestimates.

Primers used in a second PCR of roughly 6 to 12 cycles were a sample-barcoded 5' primer and a J-beta primer mix. TCRdb re-called the 5' RACE reads with MiXCR, one entry per CDR3 protein. The sample contains nearly 1 million distinct CDR3 sequences, roughly 50% of which appear only once. About this clonotype itself: Its cognate antigen is unknown. One end of the junction does not line up with germline, which may come from a read error.

The CDR3 has 16 amino acids. The germline gives CDR1 SGHTA, CDR2 FQGNSA. Sequenced input: blood. This clonotype was sampled from a woman aged 60-70 years in good health. The chain employs TRBV7-2 and TRBJ1-4; maybe TRBD1 (6 bases). In nucleotides, the CDR3 is TGTGCCGGCAGCTTGGCCCTTACAGGGTGGGATGAAAAACTGTTTTTT. Amino acids: CAGSLALTGWDEKLFF.